The 16 T cell receptor beta chains given below trace back to one sample, sequenced in a study of persistence of HIV-infected CD4 T cells. These receptors' antigens are unknown. The libraries were made with immunoSEQ version 4 in survey mode. The repertoire was sequenced with immunoSEQ multiplex PCR; TCRdb's copy has only in-frame clones and lacks some. The sample has around 26,000 clones, approximately 79% seen once. An overlapping HIV-1 Gag peptide pool stimulated these cells at 0.85 to 1 ug/peptide/mL. Sorting of responding CD4+ T cells relied on upregulated CD40 ligand together with CD69. Sequenced here: CD4+ T cells sorted from PBMCs after 18-hour stimulation, sampled from a patient who received antiretroviral therapy. The source of these receptors is an adult man with HIV who was CMV-seropositive.

This sequence joins TRBV5-8 and TRBJ2-7; 8 nucleotides agree with TRBD1. CDR3 length: 14 residues. With V trimmed by 0 bases and J by 4 bases, 3 bases remained unmatched. Germline CDR1 SGHTS, CDR2 YDEGEE. The CDR3 DNA sequence: TGTGCCAGCAGCTTGGGACAGGGGTGGTACGAGCAGTACTTC. This sequence encodes CASSLGQGWYEQYF.

The rearrangement links TRBV14 to TRBJ2-5, with D maybe TRBD1 (6 bases). Germline V CDR1 and CDR2: SGHDN, FVKESK. CDR3 size: 14 residues. Trimming shortened V by 2 bases and J by 1 base, and 8 bases separated the two germline ends. The CDR3: CASSQYRAQETQYF. The CDR3 coding sequence is TGTGCCAGCAGCCAATACAGGGCCCAAGAGACCCAGTACTTC.

The rearrangement uses TRBV5-1 and TRBJ2-7; the match to TRBD2 covers 8 bases. The germline CDR1 and CDR2 sequences are SGHRS and YFSETQ. The CDR3 sequence is 15 residues long. The J segment lost 7 bases and the V segment lost 9 bases, leaving 18 bases of the junction unmatched. CDR3 DNA sequence: TGCGCCACTTCCTTTCGGGGGGGGGCTCAGGAGGAGCAGTACTTC. Translated, it gives CATSFRGGAQEEQYF. Full variable domain (missing parts from reference TRBV5-1 and TRBJ2-7): KAGVTQTPRYLIKTRGQQVTLSCSPISGHRSVSWYQQTPGQGLQFLFEYFSETQRNKGNFPGRFSGRQFSNSRSEMNVSTLELGDSALYLCATSFRGGAQEEQYFGPGTRLTVT.

This CDR3 reads CASSDRHSPLHF. CDR3 in DNA: TGTGCCAGCAGTGACCGGCACTCACCCCTCCACTTT. The genes are TRBV6-1 and TRBJ1-6; D is ambiguous. Per the germline V gene, CDR1 is MNHNS and CDR2 is SASEGT. V dropped 3 bases and J dropped 10 bases, with 7 bases sitting between them. This CDR3 comprises 12 residues.

This clone appeared once. V and J are TRBV4-1 and TRBJ2-2, with D uncertain. The V gene's germline CDR1 is MGHRA and CDR2 YSYEKL. The ends were cut back, 2 bases at V and 1 base at J, with 5 bases in the middle. The CDR3 is 14 residues long. CDR3 DNA sequence: TGCGCCAGCAGCCAACTGGAGAACACCGGGGAGCTGTTTTTT. This gives the protein CASSQLENTGELFF.

The chain combines TRBV7-2 with TRBJ2-7; a weak D match, TRBD2 (7 bases). CDR3 length equals 14 residues. Germline assignment: CDR1 SGHTA and CDR2 FQGNSA. V was clipped by 3 bases and J by 10 bases, with 19 bases between them. Here the CDR3 DNA reads TGTGCCAGCAGCTTCGAGGGGGGGCTCCTCGAACAGTACTTC. This sequence encodes CASSFEGGLLEQYF.

Details on this clone: The same CDR3 is also encoded by other DNA sequences in this sample. This sequence joins TRBV3-1 (or the pseudogene TRBV3-2) and TRBJ2-1; TRBD2 aligns across 8 bases. This CDR3 region has 15 residues. Germline-derived CDR1 and CDR2 are LGHDT and YNNKEL (reference sequence). The ends lost 4 bases at V and 4 bases at J; junction bases unmatched: 6. The CDR3: CASSPLRGGYNEQFF. As DNA, the CDR3 is TGTGCCAGCAGCCCTCTACGGGGGGGGTACAATGAGCAGTTCTTC.

V gene TRBV7-2 combines with J gene TRBJ2-3; 12 bases are a match to TRBD2. CDR1 and CDR2 from the germline V gene are SGHTA and FQGNSA. This CDR3 has 16 residues. Trimming took 1 base from V and 6 from J; bases not matched to a gene: 5. CDR3 in amino acids: CASSLGSSGGADTQYF. The CDR3 DNA follows: TGTGCCAGCAGCTTAGGTTCTAGCGGGGGGGCCGATACGCAGTATTTT.

This chain joins TRBV5-1 and TRBJ2-2; a possible D gene is TRBD1 (5 bases). Trimming removed 1 base at V and 0 bases at J, with 22 bases between. The CDR3 is made up of 20 amino acids. Germline V gene lookup returns CDR1 SGHRS and CDR2 YFSETQ. The CDR3 DNA reads as TGCGCCAGCAGCTTGTCGGCAGAGGCAGGGCAACACCCGAACACCGGGGAGCTGTTTTTT. It encodes CASSLSAEAGQHPNTGELFF.

The gene calls are TRBV5-1 and TRBJ1-1; D not resolved. The CDR3 contains 13 residues. Per germline, CDR1 SGHRS and CDR2 YFSETQ. V was pared by 4 bases and J by 0 bases, with 7 bases between. CDR3 DNA: TGCGCCAGCAGCGGGGATATGAACACTGAAGCTTTCTTT. Translated, it gives CASSGDMNTEAFF.

This chain joins TRBV10-1 and TRBJ2-7; D possibly corresponds to TRBD1 (5 bases). Germline values: CDR1 WNHNN, CDR2 SYGVQD (reference sequence). V was clipped by 4 bases and J by 2 bases, with 12 bases between them. The CDR3 extends over 14 amino acids. CDR3 sequence (DNA): TGCGCCAGCAGTGCTCAGGGTGGCCCCTACGAGCAGTACTTC. Translating gives CASSAQGGPYEQYF.

The chain combines TRBV28 with TRBJ2-7; perhaps TRBD2 as D (7 bases). CDR1 is MDHEN and CDR2 is SYDVKM in the germline V gene. Trimming took off 3 bases at V and 5 bases at J, with 20 bases between the two ends. This CDR3 is built from 16 residues. CDR3 amino acids: CASSFGEVGGRDEQYF. In nucleotides, the CDR3 is TGTGCCAGCAGTTTTGGGGAAGTGGGGGGGCGTGACGAGCAGTACTTC. Complete variable domain (other parts from reference TRBV28 and TRBJ2-7): DVKVTQSSRYLVKRTGEKVFLECVQDMDHENMFWYRQDPGLGLRLIYFSYDVKMKEKGDIPEGYSVSREKKERFSLILESASTNQTSMYLCASSFGEVGGRDEQYFGPGTRLTVT.

The CDR3 DNA is TGTGCCAGCAGATCGCCGGGACGTCAGATCTACGAGCAGTACTTC. This sequence encodes CASRSPGRQIYEQYF. The chain uses TRBV6-5 and TRBJ2-7; D may be TRBD1 or TRBD2 (5 bases each). The germline V gene has CDR1 MNHEY and CDR2 SVGAGI. The germline V and J ends were trimmed by 6 bases and 3 bases, with 18 bases remaining between them. This CDR3 comprises 15 residues.

V is TRBV7-2 and J is TRBJ1-2, with D possibly matching TRBD1 (5 bases). The length of the CDR3 is 14 residues. Per germline, CDR1 SGHTA and CDR2 FQGNSA. Trimming left V 0 bases short and J 4 bases short, with 9 bases between. The CDR3 DNA reads as TGTGCCAGCAGCTTAGCAGGGGACTCCTATGGCTACACCTTC. This sequence encodes CASSLAGDSYGYTF. The full variable domain, completed using reference TRBV7-2 and TRBJ1-2, is GAGVSQSPSNKVTEKGKDVELRCDPISGHTALYWYRQSLGQGLEFLIYFQGNSAPDKSGLPSDRFSAERTGGSVSTLTIQRTQQEDSAVYLCASSLAGDSYGYTFGSGTRLTVV.

V and J are TRBV19 and TRBJ1-1; 9 positions match TRBD1. After removal of 7 bases from V and 4 bases from J, the junction contained 7 bases not matched to a gene. CDR3 size: 14 residues. Germline CDR1 LNHDA, CDR2 SQIVND (reference sequence). Here the CDR3 reads CASTPRDRATEAFF. The CDR3 coding sequence is TGTGCCAGTACCCCCCGGGACAGGGCCACTGAAGCTTTCTTT.

The chain recombines TRBV2 with TRBJ1-2, with a possible D match to TRBD1 (5 bases). Germline CDR1 and CDR2: SNHLY and FYNNEI. Trimming pared 7 bases from V and 8 bases from J, leaving 26 bases between. The length of the CDR3 is 16 residues. For the CDR3, the DNA is TGTGCCAGCACTGGGGGTTCTGCGATCGTCGATGGCGGCTACACCTTC. Amino acid sequence: CASTGGSAIVDGGYTF.